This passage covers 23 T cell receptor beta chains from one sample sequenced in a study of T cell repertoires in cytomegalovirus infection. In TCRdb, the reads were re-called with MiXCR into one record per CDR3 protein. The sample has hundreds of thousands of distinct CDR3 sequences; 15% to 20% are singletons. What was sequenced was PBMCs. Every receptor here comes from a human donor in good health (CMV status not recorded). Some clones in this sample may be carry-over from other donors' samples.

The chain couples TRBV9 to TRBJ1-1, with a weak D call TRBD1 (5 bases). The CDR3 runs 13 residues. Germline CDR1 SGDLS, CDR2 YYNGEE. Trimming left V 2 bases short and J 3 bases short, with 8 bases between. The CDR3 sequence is CASSVREDTEAFF. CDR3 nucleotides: TGTGCCAGCAGCGTCAGGGAGGACACTGAAGCTTTCTTT.

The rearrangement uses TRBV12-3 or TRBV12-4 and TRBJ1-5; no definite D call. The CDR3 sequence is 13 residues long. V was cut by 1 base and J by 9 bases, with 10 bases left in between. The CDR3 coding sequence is TGTGCCAGCAGTTTAGGAACGCCTGGGCCCCAGCATTTT. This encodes CASSLGTPGPQHF.

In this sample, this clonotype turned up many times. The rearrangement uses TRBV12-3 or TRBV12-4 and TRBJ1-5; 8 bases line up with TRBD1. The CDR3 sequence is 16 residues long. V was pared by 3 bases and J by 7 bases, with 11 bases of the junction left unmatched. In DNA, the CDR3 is TGTGCCAGCAGTTTGGCCGAAGGGACAGGCGACCAGCCCCAGCATTTT. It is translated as CASSLAEGTGDQPQHF.

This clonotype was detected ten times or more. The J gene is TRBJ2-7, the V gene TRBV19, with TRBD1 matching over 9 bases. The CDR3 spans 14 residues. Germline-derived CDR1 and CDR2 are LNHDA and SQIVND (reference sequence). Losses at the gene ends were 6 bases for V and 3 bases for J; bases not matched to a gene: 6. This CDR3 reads CASRKQGASYEQYF. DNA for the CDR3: TGTGCCAGTAGAAAACAGGGGGCAAGCTACGAGCAGTACTTC.

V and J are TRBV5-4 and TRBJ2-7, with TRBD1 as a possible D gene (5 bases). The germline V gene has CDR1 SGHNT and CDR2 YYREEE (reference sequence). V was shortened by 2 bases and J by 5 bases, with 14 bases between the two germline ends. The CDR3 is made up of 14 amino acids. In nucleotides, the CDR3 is TGTGCCAGCAGCTTTGGGCAGGGCCCTAACGAGCAGTACTTC. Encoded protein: CASSFGQGPNEQYF.

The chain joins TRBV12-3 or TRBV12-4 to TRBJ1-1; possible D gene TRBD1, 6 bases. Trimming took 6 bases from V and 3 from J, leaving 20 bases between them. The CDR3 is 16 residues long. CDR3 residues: CASRQDRFAGDTEAFF. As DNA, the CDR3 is TGTGCCAGCAGACAAGACAGGTTCGCAGGGGACACTGAAGCTTTCTTT.

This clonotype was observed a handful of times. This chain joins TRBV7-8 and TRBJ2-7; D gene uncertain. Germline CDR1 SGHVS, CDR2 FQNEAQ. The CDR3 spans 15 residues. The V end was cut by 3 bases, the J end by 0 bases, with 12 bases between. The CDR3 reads CASSFEKGISYEQYF. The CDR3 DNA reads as TGTGCCAGCAGCTTTGAGAAAGGGATCTCCTACGAGCAGTACTTC.

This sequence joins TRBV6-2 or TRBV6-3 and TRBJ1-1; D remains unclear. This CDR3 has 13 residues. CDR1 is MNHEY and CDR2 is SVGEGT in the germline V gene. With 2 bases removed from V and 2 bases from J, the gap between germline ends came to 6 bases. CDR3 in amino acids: CASSYDFNTEAFF. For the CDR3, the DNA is TGTGCCAGCAGTTACGACTTCAACACTGAAGCTTTCTTT.

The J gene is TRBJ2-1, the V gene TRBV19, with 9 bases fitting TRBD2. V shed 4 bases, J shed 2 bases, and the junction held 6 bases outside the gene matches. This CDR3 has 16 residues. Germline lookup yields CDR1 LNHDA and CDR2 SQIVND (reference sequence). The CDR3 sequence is CASSKQAGGPYNEQFF. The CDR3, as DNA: TGTGCCAGTAGTAAACAAGCGGGGGGACCCTACAATGAGCAGTTCTTC.

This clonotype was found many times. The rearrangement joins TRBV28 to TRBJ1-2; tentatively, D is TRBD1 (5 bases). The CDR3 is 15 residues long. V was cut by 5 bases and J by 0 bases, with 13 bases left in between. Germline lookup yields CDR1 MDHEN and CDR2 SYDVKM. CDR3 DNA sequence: TGTGCCAGCAGTCTTGGGGGTTCTACTAACTATGGCTACACCTTC. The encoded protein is CASSLGGSTNYGYTF.

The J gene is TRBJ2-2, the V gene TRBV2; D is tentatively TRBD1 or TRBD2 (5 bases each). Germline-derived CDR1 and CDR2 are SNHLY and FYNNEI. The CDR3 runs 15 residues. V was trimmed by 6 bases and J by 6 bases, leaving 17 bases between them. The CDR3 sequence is CASSQDSRGAGELFF. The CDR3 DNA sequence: TGTGCCAGCAGCCAAGATTCGAGGGGCGCCGGGGAGCTGTTTTTT.

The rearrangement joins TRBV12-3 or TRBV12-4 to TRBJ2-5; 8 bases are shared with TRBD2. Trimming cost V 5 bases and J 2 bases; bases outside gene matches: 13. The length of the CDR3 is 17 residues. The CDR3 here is CASSAGEFAGGQETQYF. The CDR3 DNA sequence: TGTGCCAGCAGTGCCGGGGAGTTCGCGGGGGGTCAAGAGACCCAGTACTTC.

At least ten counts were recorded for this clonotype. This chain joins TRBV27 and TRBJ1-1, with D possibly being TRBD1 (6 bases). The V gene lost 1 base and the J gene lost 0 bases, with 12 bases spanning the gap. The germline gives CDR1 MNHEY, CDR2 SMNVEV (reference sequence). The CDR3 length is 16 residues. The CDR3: CASSLWRGTLNTEAFF. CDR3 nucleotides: TGTGCCAGCAGTTTATGGAGGGGGACCCTGAACACTGAAGCTTTCTTT.

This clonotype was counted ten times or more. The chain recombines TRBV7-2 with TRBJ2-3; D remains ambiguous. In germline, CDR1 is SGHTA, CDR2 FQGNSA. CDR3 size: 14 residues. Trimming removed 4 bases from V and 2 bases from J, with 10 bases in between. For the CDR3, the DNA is TGTGCCAGCAGCTGGGCCTCCGCCACAGATACGCAGTATTTT. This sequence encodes CASSWASATDTQYF. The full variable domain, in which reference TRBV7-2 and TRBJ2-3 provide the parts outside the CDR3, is GAGVSQSPSNKVTEKGKDVELRCDPISGHTALYWYRQSLGQGLEFLIYFQGNSAPDKSGLPSDRFSAERTGGSVSTLTIQRTQQEDSAVYLCASSWASATDTQYFGPGTRLTVL.

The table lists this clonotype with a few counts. CDR3 sequence (DNA): TGTGCCATCAGACCCGGGACAGGGGATAGGATGAACACCGGGGAGCTGTTTTTT. This encodes CAIRPGTGDRMNTGELFF. This chain connects TRBV10-3 to TRBJ2-2, with TRBD1 identical over 10 bases. The V gene end was trimmed by 6 bases and the J gene end by 1 base; junction bases not matched to a gene: 11. There are 18 residues in the CDR3. Germline lookup yields CDR1 ENHRY and CDR2 SYGVKD.

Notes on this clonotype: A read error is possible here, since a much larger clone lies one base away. This chain's CDR3 is CTSSPGGDNPYYGYTF. CDR3 DNA sequence: TGTACCAGCAGCCCGGGGGGGGACAATCCTTACTATGGCTACACCTTC. The chain recombines TRBV7-6 with TRBJ1-2, with D tentatively TRBD1 (6 bases). Per germline, CDR1 SGHVS and CDR2 FNYEAQ. This CDR3 comprises 16 residues. Using reference TRBV7-6 and TRBJ1-2 for the parts outside the CDR3, the full variable domain is GAGVSQSPRYKVTKRGQDVALRCDPISGHVSLYWYRQALGQGPEFLTYFNYEAQQDKSGLPNDRFSAERPEGSISTLTIQRTEQRDSAMYRCTSSPGGDNPYYGYTFGSGTRLTVV.

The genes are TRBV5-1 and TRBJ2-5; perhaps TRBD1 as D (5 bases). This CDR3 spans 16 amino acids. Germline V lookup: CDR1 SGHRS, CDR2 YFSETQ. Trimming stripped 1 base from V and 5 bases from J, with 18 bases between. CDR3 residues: CASSLFLRPKGETQYF. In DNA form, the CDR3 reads TGCGCCAGCAGCTTGTTTCTTCGACCGAAGGGGGAGACCCAGTACTTC.

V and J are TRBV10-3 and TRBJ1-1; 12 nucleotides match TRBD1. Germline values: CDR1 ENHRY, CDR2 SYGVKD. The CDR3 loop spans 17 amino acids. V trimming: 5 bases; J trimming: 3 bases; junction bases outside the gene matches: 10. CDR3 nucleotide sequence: TGTGCCATCAGTAGAAACCGGGACAGGGGGCGCGACACTGAAGCTTTCTTT. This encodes CAISRNRDRGRDTEAFF.

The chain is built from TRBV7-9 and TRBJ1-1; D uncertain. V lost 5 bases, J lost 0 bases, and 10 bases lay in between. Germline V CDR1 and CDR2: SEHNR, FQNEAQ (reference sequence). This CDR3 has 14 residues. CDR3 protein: CASSQTALNTEAFF. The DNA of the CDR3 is TGTGCCAGCAGCCAGACGGCCCTGAACACTGAAGCTTTCTTT.

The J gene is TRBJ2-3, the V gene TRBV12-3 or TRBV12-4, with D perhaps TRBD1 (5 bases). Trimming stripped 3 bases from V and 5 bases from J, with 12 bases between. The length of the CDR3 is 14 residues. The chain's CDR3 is CASSFGQGIDTQYF. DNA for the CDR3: TGTGCCAGCAGTTTTGGGCAGGGAATAGATACGCAGTATTTT.

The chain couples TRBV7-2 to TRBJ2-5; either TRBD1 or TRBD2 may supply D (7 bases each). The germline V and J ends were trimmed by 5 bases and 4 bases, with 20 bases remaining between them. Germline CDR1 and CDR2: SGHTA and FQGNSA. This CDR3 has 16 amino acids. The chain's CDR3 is CASSPGQGGYGETQYF. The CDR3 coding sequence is TGTGCCAGCAGCCCTGGCCAGGGGGGGTATGGAGAGACCCAGTACTTC.

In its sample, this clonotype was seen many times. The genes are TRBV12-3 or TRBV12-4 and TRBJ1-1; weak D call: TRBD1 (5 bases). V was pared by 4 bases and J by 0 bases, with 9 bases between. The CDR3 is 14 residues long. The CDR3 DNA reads TGTGCCAGCAGTTATCAGGGTCTGAACACTGAAGCTTTCTTT. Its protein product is CASSYQGLNTEAFF.

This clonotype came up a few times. The CDR3 region is CASSRRDSYGYTF. In DNA, the CDR3 is TGTGCCAGCAGTCGCCGGGACAGCTATGGCTACACCTTC. V is TRBV12-3 or TRBV12-4 and J is TRBJ1-2; 7 bases fit TRBD1. V lost 5 bases, J lost 4 bases, and 4 bases stayed unmatched. The CDR3 runs 13 residues.